One and the same sample provided the 29 T cell receptor beta chains below, sequenced in a study of blood T cell repertoires in COVID-19. Assay used: immunoSEQ multiplex PCR; TCRdb lists only in-frame clones, some missing. Of fewer than 300,000 clones listed, approximately 89% are singletons. The sample was peripheral blood. These receptors all stem from a man in his forties who had recovered from COVID-19.

The chain employs TRBV2 and TRBJ1-6; D possibly corresponds to TRBD1 (5 bases). CDR1 and CDR2 from the germline V gene are SNHLY and FYNNEI. Trimming stripped 8 bases from V and 7 bases from J, with 12 bases between. The CDR3 has 13 residues. CDR3 region: CASDLGRNSPLHF. The CDR3 nucleotides read TGTGCCAGCGACCTGGGGCGCAATTCACCCCTCCACTTT.

The chain links TRBV6-1 to TRBJ1-4; no definite D call. Trimming removed 2 bases at V and 15 bases at J, with 13 bases between. Germline-derived CDR1 and CDR2 are MNHNS and SASEGT. There are 12 residues in the CDR3. CDR3 sequence (DNA): TGTGCCAGCAGTGAACGCGGCCTAGGATTGTTTTTT. The encoded protein is CASSERGLGLFF.

The count of this clone is one. The chain uses TRBV7-2 and TRBJ1-2; 8 nucleotides agree with TRBD1. V was pared by 4 bases and J by 8 bases, with 9 bases of the junction left unmatched. Germline lookup yields CDR1 SGHTA and CDR2 FQGNSA. The CDR3 length is 14 residues. In nucleotides, the CDR3 is TGTGCCAGCAGCTCAGGGGACAGGCTTCGGGGCTACACCTTC. Translation gives CASSSGDRLRGYTF.

This clone came up once. This sequence joins TRBV25-1 and TRBJ2-5; 9 nucleotides match TRBD1. The CDR3 is made up of 15 amino acids. The germline V gene has CDR1 MGHDK and CDR2 SYGVNS. V was clipped by 5 bases and J by 4 bases; unmatched bases: 8. The chain's CDR3 is CASSSPGTGTETQYF. As DNA, the CDR3 is TGTGCCAGCAGTTCTCCCGGGACAGGGACAGAGACCCAGTACTTC.

In nucleotides, the CDR3 is TGTGCCATCAGTGATAATCGGGGCACTGAAGCTTTCTTT. Encoded protein: CAISDNRGTEAFF. This chain uses TRBV10-3 with TRBJ1-1; no reliable D call. Trimming removed 3 bases at V and 4 bases at J, with 9 bases between. Germline V gives CDR1 ENHRY, CDR2 SYGVKD. The CDR3 totals 13 residues.

This clone was seen a handful of times. V is TRBV24-1 and J is TRBJ2-2; the D gene is possibly TRBD1 (6 bases). Germline V gene data show CDR1 as KGHDR and CDR2 as SFDVKD. V was pared by 5 bases and J by 6 bases, with 12 bases between. The CDR3 spans 14 residues. CDR3 residues: CATSANRESGELFF. In DNA form, the CDR3 reads TGTGCCACCAGTGCCAACAGGGAGTCCGGGGAGCTGTTTTTT.

This clone was counted between two and nine times. V is TRBV3-1 (or the pseudogene TRBV3-2) and J is TRBJ1-4; a possible D gene is TRBD1 (5 bases). Trimming took 4 bases from V and 10 from J, leaving 22 bases between them. Germline V lookup: CDR1 LGHDT, CDR2 YNNKEL (reference sequence). This CDR3 has 16 residues. In DNA, the CDR3 is TGTGCCAGCAGCCTCGTCCGGGGGGTCGTGGGCCGAAAACTGTTTTTT. This encodes CASSLVRGVVGRKLFF.

V is TRBV5-6 and J is TRBJ1-4; D not resolved. Germline CDR1 reads SGHDT; CDR2 reads YYEEEE. The CDR3 has 15 residues. V was trimmed by 4 bases and J by 4 bases, leaving 14 bases between them. The CDR3 here is CASSHRRVLNEKLFF. DNA of the CDR3: TGTGCCAGCAGCCACCGGCGGGTCCTTAATGAAAAACTGTTTTTT.

The chain links TRBV9 to TRBJ2-5, with D tentatively TRBD2 (6 bases). The V end was cut by 0 bases, the J end by 3 bases, with 9 bases between. The germline V gene encodes CDR1 SGDLS and CDR2 YYNGEE. This CDR3 has 14 amino acids. The CDR3 here is CASSVGSGEETQYF. The CDR3 nucleotides are TGTGCCAGCAGCGTAGGTTCGGGGGAAGAGACCCAGTACTTC.

A few counts support this clone. This rearrangement joins TRBV7-9 to TRBJ2-1, with a tentative D call TRBD2 (5 bases). Trimming left V 0 bases short and J 11 bases short, with 17 bases between. CDR1 and CDR2 from the germline V gene are SEHNR and FQNEAQ (reference sequence). This CDR3 is built from 15 residues. CDR3 protein: CASSLALAPNGKQFF. The DNA of the CDR3 is TGTGCCAGCAGCTTAGCATTAGCGCCTAATGGGAAGCAGTTCTTC.

This chain links TRBV15 with TRBJ1-1, with D possibly matching TRBD1 (5 bases). The CDR3 loop spans 13 amino acids. V lost 6 bases to trimming and J lost 4 bases, with 12 bases between them. In germline, CDR1 is LNHNV, CDR2 YYDKDF (reference sequence). The CDR3 here is CATSRGGVTEAFF. CDR3 in DNA: TGTGCCACCAGTAGGGGCGGGGTCACTGAAGCTTTCTTT. Full variable domain (outside the CDR3, taken from reference TRBV15 and TRBJ1-1): DAMVIQNPRYQVTQFGKPVTLSCSQTLNHNVMYWYQQKSSQAPKLLFHYYDKDFNNEADTPDNFQSRRPNTSFCFLDIRSPGLGDTAMYLCATSRGGVTEAFFGQGTRLTVV.

A few counts support this clone. This sequence joins TRBV3-1 (or the pseudogene TRBV3-2) and TRBJ2-1; D is possibly TRBD2 (7 bases). Germline V CDR1 and CDR2: LGHDT, YNNKEL (reference sequence). Trimming took 10 bases from V and 10 from J, leaving 26 bases between them. The CDR3 is made up of 15 amino acids. The CDR3 here is CATTSRGGRNTEQFF. The DNA of the CDR3 is TGTGCCACCACGAGTAGGGGGGGCCGTAATACCGAGCAGTTCTTC.

This chain uses TRBV9 with TRBJ2-2; no clear D gene. V lost 3 bases, J lost 3 bases, and 6 bases lay in between. The CDR3 runs to 13 residues. CDR1 and CDR2 (germline): SGDLS, YYNGEE. The CDR3 DNA sequence: TGTGCCAGCAGCGAACAAGACACCGGGGAGCTGTTTTTT. This encodes CASSEQDTGELFF.

This clone occurred a few times. This chain connects TRBV5-1 to TRBJ2-5; the D gene is possibly TRBD2 (6 bases). Trimming stripped 4 bases from V and 2 bases from J, with 15 bases between. From germline, CDR1 is SGHRS and CDR2 YFSETQ. This CDR3 contains 15 residues. The CDR3 nucleotides read TGCGCCAGCAGCCCCCCGGGCCGGGGGCAAGAGACCCAGTACTTC. It codes for CASSPPGRGQETQYF. The variable domain in full, completed from reference TRBV5-1 and TRBJ2-5, reads KAGVTQTPRYLIKTRGQQVTLSCSPISGHRSVSWYQQTPGQGLQFLFEYFSETQRNKGNFPGRFSGRQFSNSRSEMNVSTLELGDSALYLCASSPPGRGQETQYFGPGTRLLVL.

This clone has just one count. The chain joins TRBV16 to TRBJ1-6; D perhaps matches TRBD1 (6 bases). This CDR3 has 16 amino acids. Germline lookup yields CDR1 KGHSY and CDR2 FQNENV. V was trimmed by 6 bases and J by 7 bases, leaving 19 bases between them. In DNA, the CDR3 is TGTGCCAGCAGACCCGTCGGGGGGCAAGGAAATTCACCCCTCCACTTT. The encoded protein is CASRPVGGQGNSPLHF. The full variable domain, with the rest looked up from reference TRBV16 and TRBJ1-6, is GEEVAQTPKHLVRGEGQKAKLYCAPIKGHSYVFWYQQVLKNEFKFLISFQNENVFDETGMPKERFSAKCLPNSPCSLEIQATKLEDSAVYFCASRPVGGQGNSPLHFGNGTRLTVT.

This clone showed up just once. The chain recombines TRBV5-1 with TRBJ1-1, with 8 bases aligning to TRBD1. There are 14 residues in the CDR3. V shed 5 bases and J 5 bases; nucleotides not matched to a gene: 8. Germline assignment: CDR1 SGHRS and CDR2 YFSETQ. The CDR3 DNA follows: TGCGCCAGCAGAGCAGGGGGCTCAGGGACTGAAGCTTTCTTT. The encoded protein is CASRAGGSGTEAFF.

The chain uses TRBV7-9 and TRBJ1-1; tentative D call: TRBD1 (5 bases). The germline gives CDR1 SEHNR, CDR2 FQNEAQ (reference sequence). The CDR3 totals 15 residues. Trimming shortened V by 2 bases and J by 0 bases, and 10 bases separated the two germline ends. Here the CDR3 DNA reads TGTGCCAGCAGCTTAAGCGGGGGTGTGAACACTGAAGCTTTCTTT. Its protein product is CASSLSGGVNTEAFF.

The chain recombines TRBV10-3 with TRBJ1-2; D is possibly TRBD1 (6 bases). The CDR3 runs 14 residues. Germline V gene lookup returns CDR1 ENHRY and CDR2 SYGVKD. V lost 4 bases and J lost 3, with 12 bases in between. CDR3 residues: CAISGRNRDYGYTF. In DNA, the CDR3 is TGTGCCATCAGTGGGAGGAACAGGGACTATGGCTACACCTTC.

The chain joins TRBV5-4 to TRBJ2-1; 8 nucleotides align to TRBD2. V trimming: 6 bases; J trimming: 9 bases; junction bases outside the gene matches: 8. The CDR3 is 13 amino acids. Looked up from germline, CDR1 is SGHNT and CDR2 is YYREEE (reference sequence). The CDR3 DNA follows: TGTGCCAGCATCAAGGCGGGAGGCGGTGAGCAGTTCTTC. It is translated as CASIKAGGGEQFF.

The V gene is TRBV5-6, the J gene TRBJ1-6; no clear D gene. Trimming shortened V by 3 bases and J by 10 bases, and 17 bases separated the two germline ends. The length of the CDR3 is 15 residues. Germline V CDR1 and CDR2: SGHDT, YYEEEE. CDR3 loop: CASSWVGGAQSPLHF. The CDR3 DNA reads TGTGCCAGCAGCTGGGTCGGAGGCGCCCAATCACCCCTCCACTTT.

The rearrangement uses TRBV6-5 and TRBJ1-6; D is perhaps TRBD1 (5 bases). There are 16 residues in the CDR3. The V end was cut by 1 base, the J end by 5 bases, with 12 bases between. CDR1 and CDR2 (germline): MNHEY, SVGAGI. The DNA for the CDR3 is TGTGCCAGCAGTTACTGGGGAAGACAGAATAATTCACCCCTCCACTTT. Protein: CASSYWGRQNNSPLHF.

This clone was counted once. The chain has TRBV5-1 and TRBJ2-5, with 16 bases lining up with TRBD2. V lost 3 bases to trimming and J lost 7 bases; unmatched junction nucleotides: 6. Germline values: CDR1 SGHRS, CDR2 YFSETQ. CDR3 length: 16 residues. The CDR3 DNA is TGCGCCAGCAGCTCGGGACTAGCGGGAGGGCATGGGACCCAGTACTTC. This translates into CASSSGLAGGHGTQYF. The whole variable domain, remainder taken from reference TRBV5-1 and TRBJ2-5, is KAGVTQTPRYLIKTRGQQVTLSCSPISGHRSVSWYQQTPGQGLQFLFEYFSETQRNKGNFPGRFSGRQFSNSRSEMNVSTLELGDSALYLCASSSGLAGGHGTQYFGPGTRLLVL.

The chain employs TRBV18 and TRBJ2-3, with TRBD1 matching 7 bases. V gave up 4 bases and J gave up 2 bases; unmatched junction bases: 3. Germline loops: CDR1 KGHSH, CDR2 LQKENI. This CDR3 comprises 14 residues. As DNA, the CDR3 is TGTGCCAGCTCACGCGGACAGGCCACAGATACGCAGTATTTT. Its protein is CASSRGQATDTQYF.

The chain carries TRBV20-1 and TRBJ2-1; D gene ambiguous. Deletions cut 6 bases from V and 12 bases from J, with 15 bases between. The CDR3 has 11 residues. In germline, CDR1 is DFQATT, CDR2 SNEGSKA (reference sequence). CDR3 sequence reads: CSAQTTNRQFF. CDR3 sequence (DNA): TGCAGTGCCCAAACAACTAATAGGCAGTTCTTC.

The rearrangement uses TRBV9 and TRBJ2-7; 8 bases fit TRBD2. V was pared by 2 bases and J by 2 bases, with 9 bases of the junction left unmatched. The germline CDR1 and CDR2 sequences are SGDLS and YYNGEE. CDR3 length: 16 residues. This CDR3 reads CASSVGGTRGTYEQYF. For the CDR3, the DNA is TGTGCCAGCAGCGTGGGGGGGACTAGGGGAACCTACGAGCAGTACTTC. Full variable domain (missing parts from reference TRBV9 and TRBJ2-7): DSGVTQTPKHLITATGQRVTLRCSPRSGDLSVYWYQQSLDQGLQFLIQYYNGEERAKGNILERFSAQQFPDLHSELNLSSLELGDSALYFCASSVGGTRGTYEQYFGPGTRLTVT.

This chain links TRBV2 with TRBJ2-3; no firm D call. Germline V gene sequence: CDR1 SNHLY, CDR2 FYNNEI. The CDR3 covers 12 residues. Trimming left V 8 bases short and J 5 bases short, with 11 bases between. The CDR3 nucleotides read TGTGCCAGCTTTGCTCCAGGAGATACGCAGTATTTT. It encodes CASFAPGDTQYF.

The V gene is TRBV19, the J gene TRBJ2-1; TRBD2 aligns across 11 bases. CDR3 length: 15 amino acids. CDR1 is LNHDA, CDR2 SQIVND, per germline (reference sequence). The J segment lost 4 bases and the V segment lost 3 bases, leaving 2 bases of the junction unmatched. CDR3 coding DNA: TGTGCCAGTAGTATCCCTAGCGGGAGGTACAATGAGCAGTTCTTC. This translates into CASSIPSGRYNEQFF.

The DNA for the CDR3 is TGTGCCAGCAGCCGGGGACAGGGAGGAGGGTCACCCCTCCACTTT. Translating it yields CASSRGQGGGSPLHF. The chain carries TRBV7-6 and TRBJ1-6; 9 positions match TRBD1. Unmatched junction bases numbered 9, after V lost 5 bases and J lost 10 bases. The CDR3 spans 15 residues. The germline gives CDR1 SGHVS, CDR2 FNYEAQ.

The chain has TRBV6-5 and TRBJ1-6, with D perhaps TRBD1 (5 bases). V was clipped by 6 bases and J by 5 bases, with 14 bases between them. The CDR3 length is 15 residues. The germline CDR1 and CDR2 sequences are MNHEY and SVGAGI. CDR3 residues: CASSRTRPHNSPLHF. CDR3 coding DNA: TGTGCCAGCAGCCGGACAAGGCCTCATAATTCACCCCTCCACTTT.